This record concerns one T cell receptor beta chain sequence. The antigen remains unidentified. V lost 5 bases, J lost 2 bases, and 13 bases lay in between. This CDR3 contains 16 residues. Germline-derived CDR1 and CDR2 are SGHNT and YENEEA. For sorted subsets, approximately 180 ng DNA per replicate equaled around 28,000 T cell genomes. Assay: immunoSEQ multiplex PCR; the TCRdb copy retains only in-frame clones and omits some. The sample yields a few hundred thousand clones, less than 98% seen once. The data were obtained in a study of shared clonotypes between healthy human individuals. The study, taken as a whole, reports: Researchers sampled only blood; tissue repertoires likely differ. Lower generation probabilities were found for non-shared clonotypes than for those shared by all four donors. Naive CD4 clonotypes overlapped across several donors at roughly 5%.

This sequence originates from a woman aged 25 to 39 in good health. Input material: naive CD4+ T cells sorted from blood. Subset meaning: CD45RA+ positively selected. The V and J genes are TRBV11-3 and TRBJ2-6; possibly TRBD2 for D (6 bases). The CDR3 DNA reads TGTGCCAGCAGCCGGGACTTCGGGCCTGGGGCCAACGTCCTGACTTTC. It encodes CASSRDFGPGANVLTF.